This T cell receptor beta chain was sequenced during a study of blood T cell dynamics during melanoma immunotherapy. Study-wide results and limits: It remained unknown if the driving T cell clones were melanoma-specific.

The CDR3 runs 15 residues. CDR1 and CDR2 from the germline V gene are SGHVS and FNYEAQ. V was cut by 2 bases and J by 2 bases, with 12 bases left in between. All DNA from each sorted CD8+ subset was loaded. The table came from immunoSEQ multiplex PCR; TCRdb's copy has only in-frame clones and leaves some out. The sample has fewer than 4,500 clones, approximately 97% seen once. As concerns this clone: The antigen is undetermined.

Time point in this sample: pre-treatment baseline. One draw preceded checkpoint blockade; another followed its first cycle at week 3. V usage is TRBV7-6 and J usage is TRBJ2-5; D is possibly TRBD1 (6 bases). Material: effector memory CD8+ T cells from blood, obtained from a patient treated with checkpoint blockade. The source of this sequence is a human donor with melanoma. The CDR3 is CASSLYPGQQETQYF. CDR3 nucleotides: TGTGCCAGCAGCTTATACCCGGGACAACAAGAGACCCAGTACTTC.